The present T cell receptor beta chain was sequenced within a study of radiotherapy plus CTLA-4 blockade in lung cancer. Study at large: Objective responses were seen in around a sixth of patients, disease control in over 25%. Study conclusions and caveats: An expansion of tumor-derived TCR clones occurred in blood after radiotherapy plus ipilimumab. Reports identified early blood T cell clone dynamics, with interferon-beta, as the best response predictor.

V dropped 6 bases and J dropped 0; count of bases not matched to a gene: 10. The length of the CDR3 is 17 residues. CDR1 is SGHTA, CDR2 FQGTGA, per germline. Measured with immunoSEQ multiplex PCR; TCRdb has only the in-frame clones, and not every one. The top ten clones hold about 6% of a sample with approximately 35,000 clones, more than 80% of them seen once. To note about this clone: What it recognizes is unknown.

This clonotype was sampled from a human donor with non-small cell lung cancer who had stable disease on radiotherapy plus ipilimumab. The specimen was peripheral blood, collected from a patient treated with radiotherapy plus ipilimumab. V is TRBV7-3 and J is TRBJ1-5; TRBD1 agrees at 8 bases. CDR3: CASSVTIGQGSNQPQHF. Here the CDR3 DNA reads TGTGCCAGCAGTGTAACGATCGGACAGGGTAGCAATCAGCCCCAGCATTTT.